This T cell receptor beta chain was identified during a study of blood T cell repertoires in COVID-19. Study as a whole: Acute-phase and convalescent COVID-19 samples originated in the United States, Italy and Spain. Sources were T cells, B-cell-depleted T cells, or PBMCs; the material itself was cDNA or gDNA.

The assay was immunoSEQ multiplex PCR, and TCRdb's table has in-frame clones only and misses some. The sample yields around 120,000 clones, less than 80% seen once. The CDR3 sequence is 17 residues long. CDR1 and CDR2 (germline): KGHSH, LQKENI. The junction had 7 bases not matched to a gene; V was cut back by 4 bases and J by 1 base. The sample consisted of peripheral blood. V and J are TRBV18 and TRBJ2-1; 10 nucleotides align to TRBD1. The TCR was taken from a man aged 50 to 60 with acute or convalescent COVID-19. DNA for the CDR3: TGTGCCAGCTCACTCCTGGGACAGGGGTCGTCCTACAATGAGCAGTTCTTC. This codes for CASSLLGQGSSYNEQFF.